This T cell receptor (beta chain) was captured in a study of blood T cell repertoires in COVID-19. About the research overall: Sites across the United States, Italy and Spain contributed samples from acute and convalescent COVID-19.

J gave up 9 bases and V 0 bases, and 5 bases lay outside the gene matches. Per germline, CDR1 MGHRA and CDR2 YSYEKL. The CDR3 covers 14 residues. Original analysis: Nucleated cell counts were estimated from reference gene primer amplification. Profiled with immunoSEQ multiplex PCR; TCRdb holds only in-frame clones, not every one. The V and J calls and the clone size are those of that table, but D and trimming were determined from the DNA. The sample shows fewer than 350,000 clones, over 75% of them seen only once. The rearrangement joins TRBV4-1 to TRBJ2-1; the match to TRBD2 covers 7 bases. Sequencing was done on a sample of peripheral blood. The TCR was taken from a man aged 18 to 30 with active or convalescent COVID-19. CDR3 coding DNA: TGCGCCAGCAGCCAAGAGCGGGGGTCAATTGAGCAGTTCTTC. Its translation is CASSQERGSIEQFF.